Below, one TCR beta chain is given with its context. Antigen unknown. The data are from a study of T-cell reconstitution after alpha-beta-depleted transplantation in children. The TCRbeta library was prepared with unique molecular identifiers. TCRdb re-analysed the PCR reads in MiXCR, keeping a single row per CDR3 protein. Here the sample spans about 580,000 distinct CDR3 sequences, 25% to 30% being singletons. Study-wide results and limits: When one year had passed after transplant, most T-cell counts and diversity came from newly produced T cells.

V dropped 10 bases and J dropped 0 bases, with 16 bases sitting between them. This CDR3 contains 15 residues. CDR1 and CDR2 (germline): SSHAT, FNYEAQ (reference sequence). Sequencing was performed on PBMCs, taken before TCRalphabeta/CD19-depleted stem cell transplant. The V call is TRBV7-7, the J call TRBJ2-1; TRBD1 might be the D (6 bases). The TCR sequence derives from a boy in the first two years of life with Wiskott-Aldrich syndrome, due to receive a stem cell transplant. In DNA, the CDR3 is TGTGCCATCACTGCGGAGGACAGCTCCTACAATGAGCAGTTCTTC. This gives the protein CAITAEDSSYNEQFF. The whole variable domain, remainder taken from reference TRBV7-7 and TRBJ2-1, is GAGVSQSPRYKVTKRGQDVTLRCDPISSHATLYWYQQALGQGPEFLTYFNYEAQPDKSGLPSDRFSAERPEGSISTLTIQRTEQRDSAMYRCAITAEDSSYNEQFFGPGTRLTVL.